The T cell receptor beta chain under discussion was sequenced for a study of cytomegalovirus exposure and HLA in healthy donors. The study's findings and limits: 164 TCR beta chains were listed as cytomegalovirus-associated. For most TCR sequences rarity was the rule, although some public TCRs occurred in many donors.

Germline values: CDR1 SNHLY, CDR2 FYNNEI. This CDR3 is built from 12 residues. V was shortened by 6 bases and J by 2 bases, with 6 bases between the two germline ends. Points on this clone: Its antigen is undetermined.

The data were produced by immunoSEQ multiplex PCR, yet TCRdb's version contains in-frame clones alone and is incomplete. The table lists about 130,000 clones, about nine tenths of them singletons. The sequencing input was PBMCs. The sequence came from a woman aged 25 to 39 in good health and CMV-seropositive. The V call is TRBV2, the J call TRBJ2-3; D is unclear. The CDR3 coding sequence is TGTGCCAGCAGACCAGACACAGATACGCAGTATTTT. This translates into CASRPDTDTQYF.